This T cell receptor (beta chain) was sequenced for a study of molecular identifiers for immune sequencing clone quantification. Study-wide results and caveats: Because of identical TCR molecules sharing a barcode, sizes of highly expanded clones could be underestimated. Spiked Jurkat TCR RNA equivalent to one cell reportedly surfaced among approximately 1.1 million naive cells.

This clonotype was observed at least ten times. Its antigen is not identified. TCRdb re-called the PCR reads with MiXCR, one entry per CDR3 protein. The profile shows under 650,000 distinct CDR3 sequences, 20% of them singletons. The J segment lost 3 bases and the V segment lost 5 bases, leaving 3 bases of the junction unmatched. The germline V gene has CDR1 SGHRS and CDR2 YFSETQ. The CDR3 is made up of 13 amino acids. The receptor comes from a human donor in good health. Some libraries in this study had Jurkat cell RNA spiked in. V and J are TRBV5-1 and TRBJ2-5; 8 bases match TRBD1. The sequenced sample was naive CD8+ T cells from blood, with Jurkat cell RNA spiked in. The subset was: FACS-sorted CD8+CD4-CCR7+CD45RA+ naive T cells. The CDR3 loop reads CASRSTGEETQYF. In nucleotides, the CDR3 is TGCGCCAGCAGATCGACAGGGGAAGAGACCCAGTACTTC.